This TCR beta chain originates from a study of CD8 T cells in Susac syndrome (dated by TCRdb to between 2019 and 2020). Looking at the study overall: Repertoire sequencing was used to test whether CD8+ T cell activation and differentiation in Susac syndrome was antigen driven. The study at large found these results: The TCR sequencing and HLA analysis was acknowledged to have included a relatively small number of individuals.

Notes on this clonotype: Its antigen remains undetermined. No much larger clone exists at a distance of one base, and base qualities are not known.

The germline V gene specifies SQVTM as CDR1 and ANQGSEA as CDR2. The CDR3 spans 14 residues, from the cysteine through the phenylalanine. Only the CDR3 DNA is retained, 42 bases long and in frame from the first base. V lost 4 bases and J lost 3 bases, and the count of bases not matched to a germline gene is 5. High-throughput TCR beta sequencing profiled peripheral blood CD8+ and CD4+ T cells from healthy donors, Susac syndrome patients and multiple sclerosis patients. Healthy donors were included as age- and sex-matched controls. Bulk CD8+ and CD4+ T cells were purified by magnetic negative isolation, while CD8+ TEMRA cells were enriched using FACS. Blood was collected in EDTA tubes and processed within 24 hours, with PBMCs isolated through density gradient centrifugation. PBMCs destined for TCR sequencing were cryopreserved in liquid nitrogen and later thawed in a 37 °C water bath. The sorted or isolated CD4+, CD8+ and CD8+ TEMRA cells had a purity of 90% or higher.

RNA was extracted using the RNeasy kit, and roughly 0.5 to 1 ug of the RNA was reverse transcribed with random hexamers. The immunoSEQ multiplex PCR assay, covering 54 Vbeta and 13 Jbeta segments, was used to amplify TCR beta CDR3 regions. PCR amplification bias was corrected by using a synthetic template baseline for primer optimization and computational correction. For the original study's pipeline: Reads were annotated to V, D and J genes per IMGT and analyzed with immunoSEQ Analyzer, keeping only productive sequences. Clonality was calculated as one minus the Shannon entropy normalized by log2 of the number of productive unique sequences. For each patient and control, public and private clones were evaluated among the 100 most prevalent clones. Clones were defined as Susac-specific if absent from the healthy and MS cohorts, from 1052 published viral clones and from other ImmuneACCESS disease sequences. The public reads were run again by TCRdb, first through fastp at Q25 and then through MiXCR, and only productive beta chains were kept. Identical CDR3 proteins give one entry, which carries the most common genes and DNA. The V and J calls, along with clone size, are taken from TCRdb and not from the paper's own processing. The sample records 110,000 or so distinct CDR3 sequences, 94% of which are singletons. The ten most abundant clones make up roughly 0.092% of the sample.

The TCR was taken from a human donor in good health. The V and J segments used are TRBV29-1 and TRBJ2-3, and 9 junction bases match TRBD2. Sequencing was performed on CD4+ T cells from PBMCs. The DNA reads TGCAGCGTTGGAACCCTAGCGGGGACAGATACGCAGTATTTT. This codes for CSVGTLAGTDTQYF.